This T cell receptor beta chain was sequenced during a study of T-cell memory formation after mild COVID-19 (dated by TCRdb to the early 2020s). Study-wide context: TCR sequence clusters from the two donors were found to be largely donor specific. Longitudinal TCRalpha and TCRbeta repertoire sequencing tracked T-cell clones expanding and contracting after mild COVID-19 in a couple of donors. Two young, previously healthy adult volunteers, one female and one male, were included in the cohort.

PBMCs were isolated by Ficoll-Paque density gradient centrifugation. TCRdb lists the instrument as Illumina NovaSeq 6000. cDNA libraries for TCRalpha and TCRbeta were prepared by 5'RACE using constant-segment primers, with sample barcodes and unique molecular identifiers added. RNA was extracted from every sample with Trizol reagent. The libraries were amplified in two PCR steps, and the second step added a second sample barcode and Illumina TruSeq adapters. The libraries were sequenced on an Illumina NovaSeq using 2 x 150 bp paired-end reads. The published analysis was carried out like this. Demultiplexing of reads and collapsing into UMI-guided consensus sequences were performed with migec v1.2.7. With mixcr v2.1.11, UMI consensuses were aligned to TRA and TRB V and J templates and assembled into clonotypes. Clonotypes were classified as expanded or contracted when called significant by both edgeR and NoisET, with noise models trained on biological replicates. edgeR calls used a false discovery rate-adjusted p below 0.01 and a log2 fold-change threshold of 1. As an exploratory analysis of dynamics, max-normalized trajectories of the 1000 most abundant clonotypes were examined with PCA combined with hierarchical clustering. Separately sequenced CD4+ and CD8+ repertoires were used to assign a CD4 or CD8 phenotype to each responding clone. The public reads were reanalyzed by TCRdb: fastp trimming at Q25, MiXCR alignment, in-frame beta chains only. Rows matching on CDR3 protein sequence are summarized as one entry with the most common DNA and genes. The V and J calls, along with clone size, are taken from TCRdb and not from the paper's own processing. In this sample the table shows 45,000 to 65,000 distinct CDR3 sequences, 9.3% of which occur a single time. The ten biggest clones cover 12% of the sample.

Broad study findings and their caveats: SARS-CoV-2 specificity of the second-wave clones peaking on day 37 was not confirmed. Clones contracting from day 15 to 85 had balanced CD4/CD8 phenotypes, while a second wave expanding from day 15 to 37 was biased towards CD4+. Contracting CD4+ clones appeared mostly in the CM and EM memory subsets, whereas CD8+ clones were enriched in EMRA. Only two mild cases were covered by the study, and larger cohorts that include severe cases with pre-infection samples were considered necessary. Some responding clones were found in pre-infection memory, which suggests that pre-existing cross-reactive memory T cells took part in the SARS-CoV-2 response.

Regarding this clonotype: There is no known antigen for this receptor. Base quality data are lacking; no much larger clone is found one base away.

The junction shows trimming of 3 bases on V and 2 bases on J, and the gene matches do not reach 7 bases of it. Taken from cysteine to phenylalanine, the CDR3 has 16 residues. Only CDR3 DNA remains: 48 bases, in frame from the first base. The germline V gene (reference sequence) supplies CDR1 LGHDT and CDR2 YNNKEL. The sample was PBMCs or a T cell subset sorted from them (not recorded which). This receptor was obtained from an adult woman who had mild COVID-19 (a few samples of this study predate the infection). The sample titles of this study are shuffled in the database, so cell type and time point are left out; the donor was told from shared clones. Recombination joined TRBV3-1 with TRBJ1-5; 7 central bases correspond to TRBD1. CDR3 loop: CASSQTGRGGNQPQHF. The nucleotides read TGTGCCAGCAGCCAGACAGGGCGGGGAGGCAATCAGCCCCAGCATTTT.